This T cell receptor beta chain was found in a study of Ad26.COV2.S vaccination and SARS-CoV-2 variants. Background on the study: Ad26.COV2.S arm of COV1001 included the donor.

Measured with immunoSEQ multiplex PCR; TCRdb has only the in-frame clones, and not every one. Among 300,000 to 500,000 clones listed, roughly nine tenths were seen once. The treatment here: 15 to 20 received Ad26.COV2.S at low or high dose, single or two shots; roughly 5 received placebo; per-sample allocation not given. After the first vaccine or placebo injection, samples were drawn on day 63. Germline CDR1 and CDR2: SGHDN and FVKESK. CDR3 length equals 15 residues. V dropped 0 bases and J dropped 2 bases, with 11 bases sitting between them. The sample in question was peripheral blood, obtained in a trial of Ad26.COV2.S vaccine versus placebo. The chain recombines TRBV14 with TRBJ2-7; D not resolved. This clonotype was sampled from a person between 18 and 65 years old who received the Ad26.COV2.S COVID-19 vaccine or a placebo. DNA for the CDR3: TGTGCCAGCAGCCAAGAAAGGTTCCCAACCTACGAGCAGTACTTC. Encoded protein: CASSQERFPTYEQYF.